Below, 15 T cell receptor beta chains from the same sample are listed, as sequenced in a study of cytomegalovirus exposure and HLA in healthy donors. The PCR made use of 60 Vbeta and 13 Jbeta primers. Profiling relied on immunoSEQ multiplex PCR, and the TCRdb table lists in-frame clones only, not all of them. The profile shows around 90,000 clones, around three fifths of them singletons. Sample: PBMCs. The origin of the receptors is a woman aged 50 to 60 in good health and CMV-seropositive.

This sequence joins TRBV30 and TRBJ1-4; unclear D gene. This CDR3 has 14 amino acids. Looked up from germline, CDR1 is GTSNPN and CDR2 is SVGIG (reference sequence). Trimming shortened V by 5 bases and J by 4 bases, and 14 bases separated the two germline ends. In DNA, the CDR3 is TGTGCCTGGGCTCTAGGGAGGCTTAATGAAAAACTGTTTTTT. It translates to CAWALGRLNEKLFF.

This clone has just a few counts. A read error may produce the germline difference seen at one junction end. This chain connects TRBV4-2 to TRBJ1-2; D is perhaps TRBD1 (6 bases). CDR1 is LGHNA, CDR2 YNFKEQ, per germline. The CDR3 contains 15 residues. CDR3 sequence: CASSKERDNNYGYTF. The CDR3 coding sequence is TGTGCCAGCAGCAAAGAACGGGACAATAACTATGGCTACACCTTC.

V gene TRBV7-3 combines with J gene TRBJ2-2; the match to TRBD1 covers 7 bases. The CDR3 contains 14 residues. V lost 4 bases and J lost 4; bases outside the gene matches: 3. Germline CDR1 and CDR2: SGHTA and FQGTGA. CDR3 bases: TGTGCCAGCAGCTCCTCAGGGGGCACCGGGGAGCTGTTTTTT. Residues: CASSSSGGTGELFF.

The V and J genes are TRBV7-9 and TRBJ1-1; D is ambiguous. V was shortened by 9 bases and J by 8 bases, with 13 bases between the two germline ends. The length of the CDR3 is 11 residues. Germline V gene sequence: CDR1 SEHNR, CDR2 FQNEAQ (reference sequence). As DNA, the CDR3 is TGTGCCAGTTTCCCACGCGAAGAAGCTTTCTTT. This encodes CASFPREEAFF.

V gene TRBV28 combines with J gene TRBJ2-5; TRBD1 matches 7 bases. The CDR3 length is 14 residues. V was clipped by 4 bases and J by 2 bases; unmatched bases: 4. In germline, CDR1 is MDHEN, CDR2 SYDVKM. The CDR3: CASSSPGQQETQYF. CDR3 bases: TGTGCCAGCAGTTCCCCGGGACAGCAAGAGACCCAGTACTTC.

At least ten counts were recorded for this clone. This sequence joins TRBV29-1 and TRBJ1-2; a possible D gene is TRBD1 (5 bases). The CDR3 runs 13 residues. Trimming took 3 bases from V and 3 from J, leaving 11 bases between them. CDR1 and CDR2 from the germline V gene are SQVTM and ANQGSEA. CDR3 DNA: TGCAGCGTTGATGCAGGGCTCGACTATGGCTACACCTTC. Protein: CSVDAGLDYGYTF.

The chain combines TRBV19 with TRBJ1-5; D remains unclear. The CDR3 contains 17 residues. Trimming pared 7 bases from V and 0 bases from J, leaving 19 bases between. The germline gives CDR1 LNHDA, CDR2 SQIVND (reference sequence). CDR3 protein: CASTSPHHQYSNQPQHF. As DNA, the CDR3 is TGTGCCAGTACATCCCCACACCATCAATATAGCAATCAGCCCCAGCATTTT.

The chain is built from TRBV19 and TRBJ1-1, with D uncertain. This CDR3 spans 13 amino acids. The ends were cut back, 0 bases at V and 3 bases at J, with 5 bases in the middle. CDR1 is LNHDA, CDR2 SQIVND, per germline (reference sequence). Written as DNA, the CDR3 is TGTGCCAGTAGTATAGACCCCTACACTGAAGCTTTCTTT. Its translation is CASSIDPYTEAFF. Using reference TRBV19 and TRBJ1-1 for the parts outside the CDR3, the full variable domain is DGGITQSPKYLFRKEGQNVTLSCEQNLNHDAMYWYRQDPGQGLRLIYYSQIVNDFQKGDIAEGYSVSREKKESFPLTVTSAQKNPTAFYLCASSIDPYTEAFFGQGTRLTVV.

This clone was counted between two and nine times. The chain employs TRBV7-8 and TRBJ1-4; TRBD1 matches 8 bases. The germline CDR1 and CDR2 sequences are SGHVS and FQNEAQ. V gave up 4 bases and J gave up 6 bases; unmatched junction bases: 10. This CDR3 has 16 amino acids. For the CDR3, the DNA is TGTGCCAGCAGCTCACGGACAGGGCGACGTGATGAAAAACTGTTTTTT. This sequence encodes CASSSRTGRRDEKLFF.

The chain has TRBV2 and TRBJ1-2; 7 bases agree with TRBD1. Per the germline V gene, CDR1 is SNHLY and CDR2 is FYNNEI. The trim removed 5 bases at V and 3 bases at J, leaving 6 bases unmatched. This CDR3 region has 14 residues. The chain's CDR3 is CASSNRGFDYGYTF. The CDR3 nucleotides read TGTGCCAGCAGTAACAGGGGATTCGACTATGGCTACACCTTC.

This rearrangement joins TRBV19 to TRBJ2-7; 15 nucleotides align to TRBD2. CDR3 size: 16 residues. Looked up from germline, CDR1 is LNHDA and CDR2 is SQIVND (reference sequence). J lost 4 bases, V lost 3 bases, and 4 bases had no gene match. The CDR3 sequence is CASSIGLAGGRYEQYF. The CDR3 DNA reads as TGTGCCAGTAGTATCGGACTAGCGGGGGGGCGTTACGAGCAGTACTTC.

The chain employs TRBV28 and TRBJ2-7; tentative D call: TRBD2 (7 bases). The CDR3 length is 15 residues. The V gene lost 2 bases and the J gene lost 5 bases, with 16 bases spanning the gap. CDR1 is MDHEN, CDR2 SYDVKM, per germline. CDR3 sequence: CASSLTGEGEDEQYF. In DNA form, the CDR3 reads TGTGCCAGCAGTTTAACGGGGGAGGGGGAAGACGAGCAGTACTTC.

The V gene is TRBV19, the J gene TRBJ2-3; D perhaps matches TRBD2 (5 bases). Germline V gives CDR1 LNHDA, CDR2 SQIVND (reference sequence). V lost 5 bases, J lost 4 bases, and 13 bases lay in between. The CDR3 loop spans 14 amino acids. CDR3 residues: CASSETSEADTQYF. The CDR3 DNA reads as TGTGCCAGTAGTGAAACTAGTGAGGCAGATACGCAGTATTTT.

The CDR3 bases are TGTGCCAGCAGCTTAGCCTTCGTTGGTAGCGAAAAGACCCAGTACTTC. Its translation is CASSLAFVGSEKTQYF. J is TRBJ2-5 and V is TRBV7-8, with D perhaps TRBD2 (5 bases). Trimming stripped 0 bases from V and 6 bases from J, with 17 bases between. This CDR3 has 16 amino acids. Germline V gene data show CDR1 as SGHVS and CDR2 as FQNEAQ.

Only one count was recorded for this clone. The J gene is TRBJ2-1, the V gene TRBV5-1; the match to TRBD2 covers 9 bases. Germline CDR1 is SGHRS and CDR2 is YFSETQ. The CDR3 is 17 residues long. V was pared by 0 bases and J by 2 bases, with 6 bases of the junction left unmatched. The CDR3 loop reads CASSLEGASGAYNEQFF. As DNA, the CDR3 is TGCGCCAGCAGCTTGGAGGGGGCTAGCGGGGCCTACAATGAGCAGTTCTTC.